A selection of T cell receptor beta chains follows, all from one sample in a study of CD8 T cells in ankylosing spondylitis. Each CDR3 protein gets one entry after TCRdb re-called the 5' RACE reads with MiXCR. The table shows about 210,000 distinct CDR3 sequences, with approximately 7.4% occurring only once. The sequenced material came from blood, either unsorted or a sorted T cell fraction (not recorded which). The source is a male donor with ankylosing spondylitis. Each CDR3 is given with its conserved first and last residue. A D gene is named only where the DNA matches it firmly. Not all rows give a size; the values are once, few, many and, for expanded clones, a class.

J gene	clone size	V gene	D gene	CDR3 DNA	CDR3 protein
TRBJ2-1	few	TRBV27	-	TGTGCCAGCAGTTTATCGGAGGGGAGCTCCTACAATGAGCAGTTCTTC	CASSLSEGSSYNEQFF
TRBJ2-3	many	TRBV12-3/TRBV12-4	-	TGTGCCAGCAGTTTATTGAGGACAGATACGCAGTATTTT	CASSLLRTDTQYF
TRBJ2-1	many	TRBV29-1	TRBD2	TGCAGCGTTGAGGGAGTAGCGGGAGTACGCTCCTACAATGAGCAGTTCTTC	CSVEGVAGVRSYNEQFF
TRBJ2-2	few	TRBV6-2/TRBV6-3	-	TGTGCCAGCAGTTACTACCGCACCGGGGAGCTGTTTTTT	CASSYYRTGELFF
TRBJ2-7	-	TRBV5-1	TRBD1	TGCGCCAGCAGCTTGGCCTGGACAGGGGGGGTCTACGAGCAGTACTTC	CASSLAWTGGVYEQYF
TRBJ1-3	many	TRBV4-3	-	TGCGCCAGCAGCCTGGGCCCTGGAAACACCATATATTTT	CASSLGPGNTIYF
TRBJ2-1	many	TRBV27	-	TGTGCCAGCAGTATGGACAGTTATTTGGGGCTCAGGCACAATGAGCAGTTCTTC	CASSMDSYLGLRHNEQFF
TRBJ1-1	many	TRBV6-2/TRBV6-3	-	TGTGCCAGCAGCCATAACAGGGTGAACACTGAAGCTTTCTTT	CASSHNRVNTEAFF
TRBJ2-1	-	TRBV7-6	TRBD2	TGTGCCAGCAGCTTGTTAGCGGGGGGGCCTTCCAATGAGCAGTTCTTC	CASSLLAGGPSNEQFF
TRBJ2-7	few	TRBV27	-	TGTGCCAGCAGTAAAACAGGCTACGAGCAGTACTTC	CASSKTGYEQYF
TRBJ1-5	many	TRBV20-1	TRBD1	TGCAGTGCTAGGGATTTGGACAGGGGAAGCAATCAGCCCCAGCATTTT	CSARDLDRGSNQPQHF
TRBJ2-1	many	TRBV11-2	TRBD2	TGTGCCAGCAGGGGAGGGACTAGCGGGATCTATGAGCAGTTCTTC	CASRGGTSGIYEQFF
TRBJ2-7	many	TRBV19	-	TGTGCCAGTAGTCCGGCCTCCTGGGGCTACGAGCAGTACTTC	CASSPASWGYEQYF
TRBJ1-4	few	TRBV4-3	-	TGCGCCAGCAGCCAAGCGAGGGGGGATGAAAAACTGTTTTTT	CASSQARGDEKLFF
TRBJ1-2	many	TRBV5-1	TRBD1	TGCGCCAGCAGCCTACAGGGGGCACGGGGCTACACCTTC	CASSLQGARGYTF
TRBJ2-7	many	TRBV11-1	-	TGTGCCAGCAGCTCAACATACCCCAATGACAGGCGGACCTACGAGCAGTACTTC	CASSSTYPNDRRTYEQYF
TRBJ2-5	many	TRBV20-1	TRBD2	TGCAGTGCTAGGCCACTAGCGGGGAGAGAGACCCAGTACTTC	CSARPLAGRETQYF
TRBJ1-2	many	TRBV20-1	-	TGCAGTGCCAAGGGACGGCACTATGGCTACACCTTC	CSAKGRHYGYTF
TRBJ2-7	many	TRBV20-1	-	TGCAGTGCTAGAGGGCTTTCAGCCTACGAGCAGTACTTC	CSARGLSAYEQYF
TRBJ1-1	few	TRBV12-3/TRBV12-4	-	TGTGCCAGCAGTTTAACGGCAGGCCCAGACACTGAAGCTTTCTTT	CASSLTAGPDTEAFF
TRBJ2-7	few	TRBV4-2	TRBD2	TGTGCCAGCAGCCCCTGGCCGGGTAGCGGGACCTACGAGCAGTACTTC	CASSPWPGSGTYEQYF
TRBJ2-7	many	TRBV5-6	-	TGTGCCAGCAGCTGGGGGGACAGCTACGAGCAGTACTTC	CASSWGDSYEQYF
TRBJ2-2	many	TRBV2	-	TGTGCCAGCAGTGTGATAGCGGTGGGAGGCTTCACCGGGGAGCTGTTTTTT	CASSVIAVGGFTGELFF
TRBJ2-1	few	TRBV10-2	TRBD2	TGCGCCAGCACCACCGGGACTAGCTCCTTCGATGAGCAGTTCTTC	CASTTGTSSFDEQFF
TRBJ1-1	many	TRBV6-6	-	TGTGCCAGCAGTTACTCAAAGGGGGCTTTCTTT	CASSYSKGAFF
TRBJ1-4	many	TRBV4-2	TRBD1	TGTGCCAGCAGCCAAGAGGGACAGGGGAATGAAAAACTGTTTTTT	CASSQEGQGNEKLFF
TRBJ2-2	many	TRBV5-5	TRBD1	TGTGCCAGCAGCCTCACAGGGGGCGCGTTTGCCGGGGAGCTGTTTTTT	CASSLTGGAFAGELFF
TRBJ2-5	many	TRBV20-1	-	TGCAGTGCTAGCCCTCCAACAGGGAGGTATCAAGAGACCCAGTACTTC	CSASPPTGRYQETQYF
TRBJ2-3	-	TRBV5-1	-	TGCGCCAGCAGCGTTGGGACGTCGAAGGGTACAGATACGCAGTATTTT	CASSVGTSKGTDTQYF
TRBJ2-2	many	TRBV21-1	-	TGTGCCAGCAGCTGTACTCAGGATGCGGGCGGGGAGCTGTTTTTT	CASSCTQDAGGELFF
TRBJ2-1	few	TRBV4-3	-	TGCGCCAGCAGCCAAGATGGACGTATTTACAATGAGCAGTTCTTC	CASSQDGRIYNEQFF
TRBJ2-7	few	TRBV11-1	TRBD1	TGTGCCAGCAGCTTAGCGGGTCTTCGGACAGGGGTACCCTACGAGCAGTACTTC	CASSLAGLRTGVPYEQYF
TRBJ2-5	many	TRBV4-3	-	TGCGCCAGCAGCCAAACTGGGACGTCCCAGCCCCAGTACTTC	CASSQTGTSQPQYF
TRBJ2-6	-	TRBV2	-	TGTGCCAGCAGTGGGGGACTCCCTTCTGGGGCCAACGTCCTGACTTTC	CASSGGLPSGANVLTF
TRBJ1-2	many	TRBV13	-	TGTGCCAGCAGCTCACGTTCGTACAGGGCTGGTGGCTACACCTTC	CASSSRSYRAGGYTF
TRBJ2-7	few	TRBV29-1	-	TGCAGCGTTGTTAGACAGGACGTCCCTCTGGGCTACGAGCAGTACTTC	CSVVRQDVPLGYEQYF
TRBJ1-1	-	TRBV6-5	-	TGTGCCAGCAGTAACATACTAGGGGGAGGGTTGAACACTGAAGCTTTCTTT	CASSNILGGGLNTEAFF
TRBJ1-5	-	TRBV7-9	TRBD1	TGTGCCAGCAGCTTGGACAGGGGGAGGCGCAATCAGCCCCAGCATTTT	CASSLDRGRRNQPQHF
TRBJ2-7	many	TRBV29-1	-	TGCAGCTTTGTTACAGTAAGCGAGCAGTACTTC	CSFVTVSEQYF
TRBJ2-1	many	TRBV5-1	-	TGCGCCAGCAGCTTGGGTTGGGGATCCAAGGTCCATGAGCAGTTCTTC	CASSLGWGSKVHEQFF